This T cell receptor beta chain emerged from a study of lymphopenia after photon versus proton radiotherapy. A word on this clone: Its antigen is not identified.

This CDR3 contains 15 residues. Trimming left V 1 base short and J 3 bases short, with 12 bases between. CDR1 and CDR2 (germline): LGHNA, YSLEER. General study findings and limits: Proton therapy kept repertoires fairly stable, unlike photons, which gained effector/memory cells. Survival link was tested only in deceased patients; proton benefit remains a possibility. After the lymphocyte nadir, photon-treated repertoires showed oligoclonal expansion, especially of CD8+ Temra cells.

Here immunoSEQ multiplex PCR was the method, and the copy in TCRdb shows in-frame clones only, minus some. The top ten hold 58% of the sample, which has around 15,000 clones, about nine tenths seen once. This receptor was taken from an older woman with cholangiocarcinoma. Some clones in this sample may be carry-over from other donors' samples. The sample here was peripheral blood, taken from a patient treated with proton-based radiotherapy. V and J are TRBV4-3 and TRBJ1-2, with D perhaps matching TRBD1 (5 bases). The CDR3, as DNA: TGCGCCAGCAGCCAAGCAACAGACAGCCACTATGGCTACACCTTC. Its protein product is CASSQATDSHYGYTF.